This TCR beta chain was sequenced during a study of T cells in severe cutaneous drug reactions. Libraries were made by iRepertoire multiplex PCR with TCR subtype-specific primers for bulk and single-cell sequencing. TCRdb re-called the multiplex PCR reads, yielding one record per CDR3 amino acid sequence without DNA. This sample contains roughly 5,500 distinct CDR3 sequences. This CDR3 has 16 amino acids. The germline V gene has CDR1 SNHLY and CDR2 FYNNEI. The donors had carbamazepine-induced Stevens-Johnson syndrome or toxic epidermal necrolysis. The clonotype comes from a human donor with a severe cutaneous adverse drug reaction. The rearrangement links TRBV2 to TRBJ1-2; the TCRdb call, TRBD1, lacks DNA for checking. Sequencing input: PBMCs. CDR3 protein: CASSEDQGAVDYGYTF.